The T cell receptor (beta chain) under discussion was sequenced for a study of blood T cell repertoires in COVID-19. Study as a whole: The samples span acute and convalescent COVID-19 from the United States, Italy and Spain.

The CDR3 sequence is 15 residues long. CDR1 is MNHEY, CDR2 SVGAGI, per germline. The ends were cut back, 8 bases at V and 2 bases at J, with 18 bases in the middle. In the source study's methods: Nucleated cell number was recorded as an estimate derived from reference gene primer amplification. The method was immunoSEQ multiplex PCR; TCRdb's version includes in-frame clones alone and lacks a portion of them. V and J calls and clone size are those listed in that table; D and trimming were worked out from the DNA. The table shows approximately 240,000 clones, with around nine tenths occurring only once.

The gene calls are TRBV6-5 and TRBJ1-2; maybe TRBD1 (6 bases). Sequenced sample: peripheral blood. The sequence was collected from a man younger than 45 with COVID-19, enrolled during active disease. The CDR3 nucleotides are TGTGCCAGCGAACCGAGTACAGGGCCAAACTATGGCTACACCTTC. The encoded protein is CASEPSTGPNYGYTF.